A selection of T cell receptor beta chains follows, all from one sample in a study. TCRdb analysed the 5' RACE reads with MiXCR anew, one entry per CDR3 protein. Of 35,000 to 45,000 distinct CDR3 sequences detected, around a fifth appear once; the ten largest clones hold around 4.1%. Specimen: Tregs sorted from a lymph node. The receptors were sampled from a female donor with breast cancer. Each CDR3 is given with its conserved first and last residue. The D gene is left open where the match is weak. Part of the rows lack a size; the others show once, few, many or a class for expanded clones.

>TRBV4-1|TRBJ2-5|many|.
CASSQGPWYQETQYF
TGCGCCAGCAGCCAGGGGCCCTGGTACCAAGAGACCCAGTACTTC
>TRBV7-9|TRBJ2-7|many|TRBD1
CASSLGTGAYEQYF
TGTGCCAGCAGCCTAGGGACAGGGGCCTACGAGCAGTACTTC
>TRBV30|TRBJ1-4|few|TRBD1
CAWEDRGRGKLFF
TGTGCCTGGGAGGACAGGGGTCGTGGAAAACTGTTTTTT
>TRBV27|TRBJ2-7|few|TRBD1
CASSHGTDSYEQYF
TGTGCCAGCAGCCACGGGACAGACTCCTACGAGCAGTACTTC
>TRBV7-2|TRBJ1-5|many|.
CASSPFPRSLSNQPQHF
TGTGCCAGCAGCCCCTTCCCCAGGTCATTAAGCAATCAGCCCCAGCATTTT
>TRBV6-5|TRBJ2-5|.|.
CASRDRPNQETQYF
TGTGCCAGCCGCGACAGGCCGAACCAAGAGACCCAGTACTTC
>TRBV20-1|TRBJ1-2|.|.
CSAKQGLGGYTF
TGCAGTGCTAAACAGGGACTGGGCGGCTACACCTTC
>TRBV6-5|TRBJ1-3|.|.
CAGRTLSSGNTIYF
TGTGCCGGCCGTACGCTGAGCTCTGGAAACACCATATATTTT
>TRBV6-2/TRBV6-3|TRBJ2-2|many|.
CASSYSGFTGELFF
TGTGCCAGCAGTTACTCGGGGTTCACCGGGGAGCTGTTTTTT
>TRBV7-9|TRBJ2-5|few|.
CASSSDLETQYF
TGTGCCAGCAGCTCGGACCTGGAGACCCAGTACTTC
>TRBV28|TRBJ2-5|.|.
CASTRTTQETQYF
TGTGCCAGCACCCGGACTACTCAAGAGACCCAGTACTTC
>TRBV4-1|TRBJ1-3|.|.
CASSQLDLVPSGNTIYF
TGCGCCAGCAGCCAATTGGACCTCGTCCCCTCTGGAAACACCATATATTTT
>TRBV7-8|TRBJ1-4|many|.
CASSLGTRSNEKLFF
TGTGCCAGCAGCTTAGGAACTAGGTCGAATGAAAAACTGTTTTTT
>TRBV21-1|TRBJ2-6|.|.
CASSKVRRSGANVLTF
TGTGCCAGCAGCAAAGTTAGGAGATCTGGGGCCAACGTCCTGACTTTC
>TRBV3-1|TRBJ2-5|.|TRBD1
CASGQPGQQETQYF
TGTGCCAGCGGTCAGCCGGGACAGCAAGAGACCCAGTACTTC